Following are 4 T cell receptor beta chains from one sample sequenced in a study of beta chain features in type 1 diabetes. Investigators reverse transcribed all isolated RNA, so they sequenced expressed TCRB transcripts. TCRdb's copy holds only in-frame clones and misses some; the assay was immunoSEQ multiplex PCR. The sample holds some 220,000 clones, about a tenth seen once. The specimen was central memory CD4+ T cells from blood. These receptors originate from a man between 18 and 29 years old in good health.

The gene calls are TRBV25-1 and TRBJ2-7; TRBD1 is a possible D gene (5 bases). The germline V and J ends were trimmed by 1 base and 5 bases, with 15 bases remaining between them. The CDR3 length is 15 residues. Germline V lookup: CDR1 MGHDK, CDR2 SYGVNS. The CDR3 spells CASSEFGRAANEQYF. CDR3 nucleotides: TGTGCCAGCAGTGAATTTGGCAGGGCAGCCAACGAGCAGTACTTC.

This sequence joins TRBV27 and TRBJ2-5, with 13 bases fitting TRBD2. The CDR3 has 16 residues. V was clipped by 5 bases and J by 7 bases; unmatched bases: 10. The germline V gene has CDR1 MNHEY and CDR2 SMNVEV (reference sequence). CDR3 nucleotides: TGTGCCAGCAGTAAAAGACTAGCGGGAGGCGGCGGGACCCAGTACTTC. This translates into CASSKRLAGGGGTQYF.

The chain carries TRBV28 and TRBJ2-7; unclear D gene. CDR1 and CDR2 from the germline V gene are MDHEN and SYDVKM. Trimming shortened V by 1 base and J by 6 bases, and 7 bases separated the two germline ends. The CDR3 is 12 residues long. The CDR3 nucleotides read TGTGCCAGCAGTTTATCCGCTGCCGAGCAGTACTTC. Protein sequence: CASSLSAAEQYF. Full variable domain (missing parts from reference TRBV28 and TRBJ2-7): DVKVTQSSRYLVKRTGEKVFLECVQDMDHENMFWYRQDPGLGLRLIYFSYDVKMKEKGDIPEGYSVSREKKERFSLILESASTNQTSMYLCASSLSAAEQYFGPGTRLTVT.

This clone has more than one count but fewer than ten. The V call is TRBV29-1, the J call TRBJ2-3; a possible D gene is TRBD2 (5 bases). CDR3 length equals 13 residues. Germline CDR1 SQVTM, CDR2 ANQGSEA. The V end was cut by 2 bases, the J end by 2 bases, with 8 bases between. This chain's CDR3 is CSVELAPTDTQYF. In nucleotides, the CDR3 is TGCAGCGTTGAACTAGCCCCCACAGATACGCAGTATTTT.